This TCR beta chain was identified in a study of brain T cells in children with intractable seizures. Overall study findings and caveats: Only CDR3 sequence similarity suggested viral specificity, without known HCMV serostatus. Absence of clones before surgery may stem from lower sequencing depth.

Some clones are missing from TCRdb's copy, which holds only in-frame ones; the method was immunoSEQ multiplex PCR. Among 300,000 to 400,000 clones listed, 85% to 95% were seen once. Time point described: blood from clinic visit 5 months post-surgery; TSC patient then seizure free. The sequenced cases were selected for having the highest brain T cell transcript signatures. Pre-surgery treatment included at least one anti-epileptic drug. The CDR3 loop spans 14 amino acids. J was trimmed by 6 bases and V by 7 bases; bases with no gene match: 5. Germline V gene lookup returns CDR1 SEHNR and CDR2 FQNEAQ (reference sequence). Notes on this clone: Its matching antigen is unknown.

This receptor was obtained from a boy in the first two years of life with tuberous sclerosis and intractable seizures. This material consisted of peripheral blood, taken 4 to 5 months after surgery. This chain connects TRBV7-9 to TRBJ2-1; TRBD1 agrees at 11 bases. The CDR3: CASTFGTGGNEQFF. The CDR3 DNA sequence: TGTGCCAGCACTTTTGGGACAGGGGGCAATGAGCAGTTCTTC.